This T cell receptor beta chain was observed in a study of blood T cell repertoires in COVID-19. Study in general: Samples taken during acute and convalescent COVID-19 were collected in the United States, Italy and Spain. Sample material is recorded as cDNA or gDNA derived from T cells, B-cell-depleted T cells, or PBMCs.

Germline CDR1 and CDR2: SQVTM and ANQGSEA. V trimming: 4 bases; J trimming: 7 bases; junction bases outside the gene matches: 9. There are 14 residues in the CDR3. In the study's own analysis: It was from reference gene primer amplification that nucleated cell counts were estimated. Sequenced by immunoSEQ multiplex PCR; TCRdb stores in-frame clones only, minus some. For V, J and clone size, that table is used; D and trimming come from the DNA. The table has about 91,000 clones, around 80% seen once. This chain uses TRBV29-1 with TRBJ1-4, with 7 bases identical to TRBD1. The receptor was derived from a man between 65 and 85 years old with acute or convalescent COVID-19. The source material was peripheral blood. In DNA form, the CDR3 reads TGCAGCGTTGGAGGGGCAGGGGGTCTTGAAAAACTGTTTTTT. Its translation: CSVGGAGGLEKLFF. Filled out from reference TRBV29-1 and TRBJ1-4, the complete variable domain reads SAVISQKPSRDICQRGTSLTIQCQVDSQVTMMFWYRQQPGQSLTLIATANQGSEATYESGFVIDKFPISRPNLTFSTLTVSNMSPEDSSIYLCSVGGAGGLEKLFFGSGTQLSVL.